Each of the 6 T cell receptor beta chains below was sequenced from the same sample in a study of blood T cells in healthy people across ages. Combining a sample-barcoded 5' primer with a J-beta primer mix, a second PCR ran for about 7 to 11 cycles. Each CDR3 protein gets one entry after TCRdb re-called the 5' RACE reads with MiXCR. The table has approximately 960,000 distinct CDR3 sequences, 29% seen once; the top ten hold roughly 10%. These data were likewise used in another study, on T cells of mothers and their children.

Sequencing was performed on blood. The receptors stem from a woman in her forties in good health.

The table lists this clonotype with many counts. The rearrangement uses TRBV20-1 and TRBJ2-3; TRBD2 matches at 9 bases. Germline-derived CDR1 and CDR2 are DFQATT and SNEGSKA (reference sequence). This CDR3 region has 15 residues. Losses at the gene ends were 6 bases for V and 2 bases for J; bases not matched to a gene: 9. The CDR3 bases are TGCAGTGCCAATAAGGCGGGGGGGATCACAGATACGCAGTATTTT. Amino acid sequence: CSANKAGGITDTQYF.

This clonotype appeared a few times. The CDR3 spells CASSSWTANSPLHF. CDR3 DNA: TGTGCCAGCAGTTCCTGGACAGCGAATTCACCCCTCCACTTT. The chain carries TRBV12-3 or TRBV12-4 and TRBJ1-6; TRBD1 might be the D (6 bases). This CDR3 spans 14 amino acids. Between the trimmed V and J ends, which lost 4 bases and 7 bases, there was a span of 11 bases.

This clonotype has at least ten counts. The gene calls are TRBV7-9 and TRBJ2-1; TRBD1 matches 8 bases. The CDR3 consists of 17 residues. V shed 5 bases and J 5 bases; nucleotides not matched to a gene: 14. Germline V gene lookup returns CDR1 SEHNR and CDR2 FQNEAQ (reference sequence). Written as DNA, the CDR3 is TGTGCCAGCAGCCCCGTCGGAGGGACAGGCATCGACAATGAGCAGTTCTTC. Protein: CASSPVGGTGIDNEQFF.

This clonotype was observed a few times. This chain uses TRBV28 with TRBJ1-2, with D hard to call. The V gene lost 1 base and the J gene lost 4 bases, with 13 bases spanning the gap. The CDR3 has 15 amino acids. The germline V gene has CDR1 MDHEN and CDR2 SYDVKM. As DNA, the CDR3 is TGTGCCAGCAGTTTATACATTGAGGACCGCTATGGCTACACCTTC. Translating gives CASSLYIEDRYGYTF.

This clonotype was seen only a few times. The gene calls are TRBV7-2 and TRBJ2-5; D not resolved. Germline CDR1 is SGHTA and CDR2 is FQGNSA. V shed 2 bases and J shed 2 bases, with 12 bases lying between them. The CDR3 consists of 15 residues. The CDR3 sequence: CASSLSTSTQETQYF. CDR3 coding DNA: TGTGCCAGCAGCTTAAGTACTTCTACGCAAGAGACCCAGTACTTC.

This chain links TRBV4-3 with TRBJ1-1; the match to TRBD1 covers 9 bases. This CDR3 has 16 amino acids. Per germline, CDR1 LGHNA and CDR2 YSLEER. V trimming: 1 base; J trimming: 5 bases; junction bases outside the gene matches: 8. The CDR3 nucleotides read TGCGCCAGCAGCCAAGTGTCCGGGACAGGGCGAACTGAAGCTTTCTTT. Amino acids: CASSQVSGTGRTEAFF.